This record concerns one T cell receptor (beta chain) sequence. Its antigen remains unidentified. This entry is derived from a study of T-cell memory formation after mild COVID-19. CDR3 length: 14 amino acids. V was cut by 5 bases and J by 1 base, with 12 bases left in between. CDR1 and CDR2 from the germline V gene are SGHKS and YYEKEE (reference sequence). Overall study results and limits: The study found contracting CD4+ clones mainly in CM and EM and contracting CD8+ clones in EMRA. Nothing confirmed that second-wave clones peaking on day 37 were specific for SARS-CoV-2.

Each CDR3 protein gets one entry after TCRdb re-called the 5' RACE reads with MiXCR. Of over 450,000 distinct CDR3 sequences listed, about a fifth are singletons. The sequenced sample consisted of PBMCs or a T cell subset sorted from them (not recorded which). This chain joins TRBV5-5 and TRBJ1-1; a weak D match, TRBD1 (5 bases). The clonotype comes from an adult woman who had mild COVID-19 (a few samples of this study predate the infection). Cell type and time point are not known. CDR3 DNA: TGTGCCAGCAGATATGACAGACAGAACACTGAAGCTTTCTTT. It translates to CASRYDRQNTEAFF.